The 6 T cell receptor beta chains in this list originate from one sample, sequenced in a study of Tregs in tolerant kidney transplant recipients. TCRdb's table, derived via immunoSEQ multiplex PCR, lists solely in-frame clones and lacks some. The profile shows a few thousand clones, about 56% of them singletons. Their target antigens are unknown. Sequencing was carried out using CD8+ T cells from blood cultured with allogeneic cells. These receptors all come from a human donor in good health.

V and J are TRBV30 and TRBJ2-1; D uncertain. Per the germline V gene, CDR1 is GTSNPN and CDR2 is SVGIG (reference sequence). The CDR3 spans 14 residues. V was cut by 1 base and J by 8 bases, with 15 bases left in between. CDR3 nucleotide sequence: TGTGCCTGGAGTGGAGGCCCCCACCCGGATGAGCAGTTCTTC. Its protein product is CAWSGGPHPDEQFF.

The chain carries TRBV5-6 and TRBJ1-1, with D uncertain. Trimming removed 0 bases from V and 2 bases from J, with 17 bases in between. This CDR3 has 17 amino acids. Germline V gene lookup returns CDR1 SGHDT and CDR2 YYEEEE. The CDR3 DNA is TGTGCCAGCAGCTTGGAGGTGGGAGTTGACCTTAACACTGAAGCTTTCTTT. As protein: CASSLEVGVDLNTEAFF.

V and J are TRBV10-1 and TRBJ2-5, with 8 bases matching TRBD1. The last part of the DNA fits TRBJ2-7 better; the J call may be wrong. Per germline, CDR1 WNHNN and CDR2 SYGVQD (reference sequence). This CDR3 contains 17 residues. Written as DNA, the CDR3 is TGCGCCAGCAGTGAGACCAGTGCCCAGGGGGCTGTCTACGAGCAGTACTTC. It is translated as CASSETSAQGAVYEQYF.

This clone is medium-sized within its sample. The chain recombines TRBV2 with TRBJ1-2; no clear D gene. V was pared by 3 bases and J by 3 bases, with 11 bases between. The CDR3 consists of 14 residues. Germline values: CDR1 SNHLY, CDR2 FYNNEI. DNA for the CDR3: TGTGCCAGCAGTGACGGAGGGTCGGACTATGGCTACACCTTC. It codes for CASSDGGSDYGYTF.

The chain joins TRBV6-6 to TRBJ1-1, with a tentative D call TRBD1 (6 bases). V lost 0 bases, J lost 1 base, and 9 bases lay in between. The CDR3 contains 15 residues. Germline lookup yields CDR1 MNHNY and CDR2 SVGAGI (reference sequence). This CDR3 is CASSYSLTGNTEAFF. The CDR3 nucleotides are TGTGCCAGCAGTTACTCGCTGACAGGGAACACTGAAGCTTTCTTT.

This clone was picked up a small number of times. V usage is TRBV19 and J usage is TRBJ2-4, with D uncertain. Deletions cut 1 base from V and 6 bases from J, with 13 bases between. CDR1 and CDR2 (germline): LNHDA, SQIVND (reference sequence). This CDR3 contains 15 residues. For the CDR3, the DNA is TGTGCCAGTAGTATAGTCGCGCGGCAACTAAACATTCAGTACTTC. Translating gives CASSIVARQLNIQYF.